The next 19 T cell receptor beta chains were all read from a single sample in a study of T-cell memory formation after mild COVID-19. TCRdb used MiXCR to reprocess the 5' RACE reads, holding one entry per CDR3 protein. The sample holds 150,000 to 200,000 distinct CDR3 sequences, 20% to 25% seen once. Source material: PBMCs or a T cell subset sorted from them (not recorded which). These receptors were obtained from an adult woman who had mild COVID-19 (a few samples of this study predate the infection). Cell type and time point are not known.

The genes are TRBV21-1 and TRBJ1-1; the D call of TRBD1 is as the table states it, not checked on the DNA. TRBV21-1 is termed a pseudogene. This CDR3 spans 15 amino acids. DNA for the CDR3: TGTGCCAGCAGCAAAGTTTGGGACGGGTACACTGAAGCTTTCTTT. It specifies CASSKVWDGYTEAFF.

There are a few counts of this clonotype. The V call is TRBV5-1, the J call TRBJ2-7; D might be TRBD1 (5 bases). The germline V gene encodes CDR1 SGHRS and CDR2 YFSETQ. V lost 0 bases to trimming and J lost 1 base, with 14 bases between them. The CDR3 runs 16 residues. This CDR3 is CASSLAVNRPSYEQYF. Here the CDR3 DNA reads TGCGCCAGCAGCTTGGCCGTTAACAGGCCTTCCTACGAGCAGTACTTC.

This clonotype was seen more than once but under ten times. The limits of the CDR3 on the DNA are not certain, so only TCRdb's listed CDR3 is given. V is TRBV12-3 or TRBV12-4 and J is TRBJ1-5. Termini included, the CDR3 measures 14 amino acids. The CDR3 sequence: CASSFLAGNQPQHF.

The chain employs TRBV29-1 and TRBJ2-5, with 9 bases lining up with TRBD1. The V gene's germline CDR1 is SQVTM and CDR2 ANQGSEA. This CDR3 contains 12 residues. The J segment lost 12 bases and the V segment lost 7 bases, leaving 12 bases of the junction unmatched. The CDR3 spells CSAETGGRGEYF. The CDR3 bases are TGCAGCGCCGAAACAGGGGGCAGGGGGGAGTACTTC.

CDR3 residues: CASSSPVPEAFF. The CDR3 DNA is TGTGCCAGCAGCTCACCTGTGCCGGAGGCTTTCTTT. The rearrangement uses TRBV7-9 and TRBJ1-1, with D hard to call. The V gene's germline CDR1 is SEHNR and CDR2 FQNEAQ (reference sequence). V shed 4 bases and J shed 11 bases, with 14 bases lying between them. CDR3 length: 12 residues.

Only a few counts were recorded for this clonotype. The V gene is TRBV29-1, the J gene TRBJ1-2; D remains unclear. V lost 2 bases, J lost 8 bases, and 15 bases lay in between. The CDR3 has 13 amino acids. The germline gives CDR1 SQVTM, CDR2 ANQGSEA. DNA of the CDR3: TGCAGCGTTGAACAGCCAGCACTTGGGGGCTACACCTTC. Amino acid sequence: CSVEQPALGGYTF.

The chain has TRBV29-1 and TRBJ1-1; the match to TRBD1 covers 8 bases. After removal of 4 bases from V and 0 bases from J, the junction contained 7 bases not matched to a gene. Germline V gives CDR1 SQVTM, CDR2 ANQGSEA. The CDR3 is 15 residues long. CDR3 nucleotides: TGCAGCGTTGGACACGGGACAGGATTGAACACTGAAGCTTTCTTT. Amino acids: CSVGHGTGLNTEAFF.

The chain has TRBV7-8 and TRBJ1-1, with D possibly matching TRBD1 (5 bases). V shed 5 bases and J shed 4 bases, with 14 bases lying between them. Germline CDR1 SGHVS, CDR2 FQNEAQ. This CDR3 contains 14 residues. CDR3 in DNA: TGTGCCAGCAGCCCAACGATTCAGGGCACTGAAGCTTTCTTT. The encoded protein is CASSPTIQGTEAFF.

V gene TRBV12-5 combines with J gene TRBJ2-7; D is uncertain. V was pared by 2 bases and J by 2 bases, with 7 bases between. The CDR3 sequence is 13 residues long. Germline loops: CDR1 LGHNT, CDR2 FRNRAP. The CDR3 DNA is TGTGCTAGTGGTTTGTACGGAACCTACGAGCAGTACTTC. Protein product: CASGLYGTYEQYF.

This chain uses TRBV4-1 with TRBJ2-5; D is uncertain. The CDR3 spans 14 residues. Trimming shortened V by 1 base and J by 4 bases, and 10 bases separated the two germline ends. The germline V gene has CDR1 MGHRA and CDR2 YSYEKL. The CDR3 bases are TGCGCCAGCAGCCAAGTTGTAGTTCCAGAGACCCAGTACTTC. Its protein is CASSQVVVPETQYF.

The chain couples TRBV4-3 to TRBJ2-5, with a possible D match to TRBD2 (6 bases). V dropped 3 bases and J dropped 4 bases, with 21 bases sitting between them. CDR1 is LGHNA, CDR2 YSLEER, per germline. The CDR3 has 17 amino acids. The CDR3 DNA reads as TGCGCCAGCAGCCAGATACCCGGGAGCCCAGAGAGAGAGACCCAGTACTTC. Protein sequence: CASSQIPGSPERETQYF.

This chain uses TRBV7-9 with TRBJ2-2; D is perhaps TRBD1 (6 bases). The germline V and J ends were trimmed by 5 bases and 2 bases, with 24 bases remaining between them. The CDR3 consists of 19 residues. The V gene's germline CDR1 is SEHNR and CDR2 FQNEAQ (reference sequence). The CDR3 DNA sequence: TGTGCCAGCAGCCTTACCGGTACGCTGACGGGACAAAACACCGGGGAGCTGTTTTTT. The encoded protein is CASSLTGTLTGQNTGELFF.

V and J are TRBV7-9 and TRBJ1-6, with D possibly TRBD1 on 5 matching bases. The CDR3 spans 18 residues. CDR1 is SEHNR, CDR2 FQNEAQ, per germline (reference sequence). Trimming stripped 0 bases from V and 5 bases from J, with 17 bases between. The CDR3 DNA is TGTGCCAGCAGCTTAGCTTATCCGGGACCGAGGAATAATTCACCCCTCCACTTT. It yields the protein CASSLAYPGPRNNSPLHF. The full variable domain, rest sourced from reference TRBV7-9 and TRBJ1-6, is DTGVSQNPRHKITKRGQNVTFRCDPISEHNRLYWYRQTLGQGPEFLTYFQNEAQLEKSRLLSDRFSAERPKGSFSTLEIQRTEQGDSAMYLCASSLAYPGPRNNSPLHFGNGTRLTVT.

This clonotype was seen only a few times. The J gene is TRBJ1-1, the V gene TRBV24-1, with a weak D call TRBD1 (5 bases). Germline V gene data show CDR1 as KGHDR and CDR2 as SFDVKD. Deletions cut 2 bases from V and 8 bases from J, with 11 bases between. The CDR3 sequence is 13 residues long. The CDR3 region is CATSDSKGQEAFF. The CDR3 coding sequence is TGTGCCACCAGTGATTCGAAGGGGCAGGAAGCTTTCTTT.

This clonotype was seen a few times. The chain is built from TRBV11-2 and TRBJ2-7; a weak D match, TRBD2 (6 bases). Germline assignment: CDR1 SGHAT and CDR2 FQNNGV. This CDR3 is built from 14 residues. The ends were cut back, 6 bases at V and 0 bases at J, with 12 bases in the middle. The DNA of the CDR3 is TGTGCCAGCAGTCTTCACGGGGGCTCCTACGAGCAGTACTTC. Protein sequence: CASSLHGGSYEQYF.

This clonotype has a handful of counts. The CDR3 nucleotides are TGTGCCAGCAGCCAAGATAGGGCTAGCGGTTACAATGAGCAGTTCTTC. It translates to CASSQDRASGYNEQFF. The rearrangement links TRBV4-2 to TRBJ2-1; the match to TRBD2 covers 7 bases. Germline CDR1 is LGHNA and CDR2 is YNFKEQ. With V trimmed by 0 bases and J by 4 bases, 6 bases remained unmatched. The CDR3 is 16 amino acids.

V gene TRBV6-2 or TRBV6-3 combines with J gene TRBJ2-7; a possible D gene is TRBD2 (5 bases). CDR3 size: 15 residues. Trimming pared 8 bases from V and 3 bases from J, leaving 20 bases between. Looked up from germline, CDR1 is MNHEY and CDR2 is SVGEGT. CDR3 amino acids: CASGVPDEGHYEQYF. The CDR3 nucleotides read TGTGCCAGCGGAGTCCCCGACGAGGGCCACTACGAGCAGTACTTC.

The chain combines TRBV4-2 with TRBJ2-1; 13 nucleotides match TRBD2. The CDR3 extends over 14 amino acids. Germline loops: CDR1 LGHNA, CDR2 YNFKEQ. V shed 6 bases and J 8 bases; nucleotides not matched to a gene: 4. The CDR3: CASSPGTSGDEQFF. The DNA for the CDR3 is TGTGCCAGCAGTCCCGGGACTAGCGGGGATGAGCAGTTCTTC.

V and J are TRBV29-1 and TRBJ1-1, with TRBD1 matching 7 bases. This CDR3 is 13 amino acids long. Germline assignment: CDR1 SQVTM and CDR2 ANQGSEA. The V gene end was trimmed by 7 bases and the J gene end by 7 bases; junction bases not matched to a gene: 12. The CDR3 sequence is CSGLGDSGSEAFF. The CDR3 coding sequence is TGCAGCGGCCTAGGGGACAGTGGCAGTGAAGCTTTCTTT.